This TCR beta chain is from a study of blood T cells in healthy people across ages. V lost 0 bases to trimming and J lost 0 bases, with 7 bases between them. The germline V gene encodes CDR1 SGHDT and CDR2 YYEEEE. CDR3 size: 14 residues. Through a sample-barcoded 5' primer and a J-beta primer mix, a second PCR was run for roughly 7 to 11 cycles. MiXCR was run by TCRdb on the 5' RACE reads, yielding one entry per CDR3 protein. Altogether 950,000 to 1,200,000 distinct CDR3 sequences are present, less than 45% being singletons, with the ten largest covering approximately 14%. In this sample, this clonotype turned up a few times.

This TCR derives from a young man in good health. The chain couples TRBV5-6 to TRBJ2-7, with D unclear. Sequenced input: blood. CDR3 nucleotide sequence: TGTGCCAGCAGCTTGGCTTCATCCTCCTACGAGCAGTACTTC. Translation: CASSLASSSYEQYF.